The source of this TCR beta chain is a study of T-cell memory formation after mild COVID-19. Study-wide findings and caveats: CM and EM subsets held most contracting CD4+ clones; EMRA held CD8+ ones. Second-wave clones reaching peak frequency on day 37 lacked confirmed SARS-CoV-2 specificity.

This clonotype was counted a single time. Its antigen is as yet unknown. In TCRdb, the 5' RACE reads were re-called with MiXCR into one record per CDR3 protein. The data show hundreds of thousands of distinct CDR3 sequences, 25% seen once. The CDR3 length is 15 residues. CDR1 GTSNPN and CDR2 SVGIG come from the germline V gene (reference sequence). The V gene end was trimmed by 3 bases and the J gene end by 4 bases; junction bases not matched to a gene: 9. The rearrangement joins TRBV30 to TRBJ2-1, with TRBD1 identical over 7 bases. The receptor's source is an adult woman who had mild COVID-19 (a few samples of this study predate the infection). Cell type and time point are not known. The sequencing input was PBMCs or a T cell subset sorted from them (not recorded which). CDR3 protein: CAWRVTGQNYNEQFF. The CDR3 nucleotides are TGTGCCTGGAGGGTAACGGGACAGAATTACAATGAGCAGTTCTTC.